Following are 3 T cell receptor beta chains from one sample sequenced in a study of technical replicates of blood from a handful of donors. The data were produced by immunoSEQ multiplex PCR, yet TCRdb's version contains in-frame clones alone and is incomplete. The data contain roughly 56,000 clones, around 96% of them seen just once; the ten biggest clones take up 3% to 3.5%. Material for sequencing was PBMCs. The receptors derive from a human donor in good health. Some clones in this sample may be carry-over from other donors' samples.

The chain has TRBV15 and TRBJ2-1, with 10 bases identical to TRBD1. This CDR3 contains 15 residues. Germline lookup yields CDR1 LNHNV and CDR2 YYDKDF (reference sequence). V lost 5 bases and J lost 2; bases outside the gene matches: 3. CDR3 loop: CATSADRGAYNEQFF. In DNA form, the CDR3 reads TGTGCCACCAGCGCGGACAGGGGGGCCTACAATGAGCAGTTCTTC.

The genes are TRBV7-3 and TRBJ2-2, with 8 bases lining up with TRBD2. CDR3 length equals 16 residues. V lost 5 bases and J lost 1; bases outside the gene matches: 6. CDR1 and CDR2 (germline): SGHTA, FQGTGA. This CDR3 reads CASSPRSGMNTGELFF. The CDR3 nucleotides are TGTGCCAGCAGCCCCCGTAGCGGGATGAACACCGGGGAGCTGTTTTTT.

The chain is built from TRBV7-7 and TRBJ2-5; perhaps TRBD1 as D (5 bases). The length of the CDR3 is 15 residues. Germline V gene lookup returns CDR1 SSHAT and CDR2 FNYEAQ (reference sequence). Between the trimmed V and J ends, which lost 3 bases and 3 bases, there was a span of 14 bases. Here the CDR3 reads CASSFGQGEEETQYF. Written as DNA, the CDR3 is TGTGCCAGCAGCTTCGGGCAGGGTGAGGAAGAGACCCAGTACTTC. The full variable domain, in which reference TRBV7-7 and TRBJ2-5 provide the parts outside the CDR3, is GAGVSQSPRYKVTKRGQDVTLRCDPISSHATLYWYQQALGQGPEFLTYFNYEAQPDKSGLPSDRFSAERPEGSISTLTIQRTEQRDSAMYRCASSFGQGEEETQYFGPGTRLLVL.